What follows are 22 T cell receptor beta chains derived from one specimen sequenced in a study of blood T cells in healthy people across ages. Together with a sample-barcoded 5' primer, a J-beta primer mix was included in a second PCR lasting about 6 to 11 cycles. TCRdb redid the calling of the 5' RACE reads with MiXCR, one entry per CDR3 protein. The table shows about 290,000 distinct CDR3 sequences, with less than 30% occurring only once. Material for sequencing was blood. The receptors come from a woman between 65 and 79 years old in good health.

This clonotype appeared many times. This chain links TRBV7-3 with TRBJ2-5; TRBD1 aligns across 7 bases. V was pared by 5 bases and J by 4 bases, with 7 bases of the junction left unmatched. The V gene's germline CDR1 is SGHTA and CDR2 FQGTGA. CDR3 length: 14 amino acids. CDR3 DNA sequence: TGTGCCAGCAGCCCGGCAGGGGGAGTAGAGACCCAGTACTTC. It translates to CASSPAGGVETQYF.

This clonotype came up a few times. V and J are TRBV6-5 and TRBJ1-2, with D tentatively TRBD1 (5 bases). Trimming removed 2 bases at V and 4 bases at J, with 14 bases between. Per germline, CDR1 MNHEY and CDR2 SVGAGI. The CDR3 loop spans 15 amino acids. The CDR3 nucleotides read TGTGCCAGCAGTTACCAGTCCCGGGGGATCTATGGCTACACCTTC. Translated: CASSYQSRGIYGYTF.

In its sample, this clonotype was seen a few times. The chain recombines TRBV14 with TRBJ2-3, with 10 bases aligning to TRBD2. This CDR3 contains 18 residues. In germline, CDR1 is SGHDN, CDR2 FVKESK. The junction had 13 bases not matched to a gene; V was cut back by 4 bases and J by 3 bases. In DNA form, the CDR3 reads TGTGCCAGCAGCCTCAGAGAGGGTAGCGGGAGGAAAACAGATACGCAGTATTTT. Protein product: CASSLREGSGRKTDTQYF. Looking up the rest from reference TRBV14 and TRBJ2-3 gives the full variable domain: EAGVTQFPSHSVIEKGQTVTLRCDPISGHDNLYWYRRVMGKEIKFLLHFVKESKQDESGMPNNRFLAERTGGTYSTLKVQPAELEDSGVYFCASSLREGSGRKTDTQYFGPGTRLTVL.

CDR3 in DNA: TGTGCCAGCAGTTCGCAGGGGGGGCAGCCCCAGCATTTT. This sequence encodes CASSSQGGQPQHF. The V and J genes are TRBV28 and TRBJ1-5; 7 nucleotides line up with TRBD1. The CDR3 loop spans 13 amino acids. Germline V gene data show CDR1 as MDHEN and CDR2 as SYDVKM. V shed 4 bases, J shed 7 bases, and the junction held 4 bases outside the gene matches.

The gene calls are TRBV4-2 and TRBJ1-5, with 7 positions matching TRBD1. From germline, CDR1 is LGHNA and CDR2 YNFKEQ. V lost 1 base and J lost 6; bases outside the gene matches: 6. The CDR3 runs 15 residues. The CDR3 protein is CASSQGGGDSQPQHF. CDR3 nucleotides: TGTGCCAGCAGCCAAGGAGGGGGGGACAGTCAGCCCCAGCATTTT.

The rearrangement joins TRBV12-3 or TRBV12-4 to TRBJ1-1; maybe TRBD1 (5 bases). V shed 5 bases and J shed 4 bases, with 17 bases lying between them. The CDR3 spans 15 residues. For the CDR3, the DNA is TGTGCCAGCAGTCTTGACACGGGGCATGCCACTGAAGCTTTCTTT. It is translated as CASSLDTGHATEAFF.

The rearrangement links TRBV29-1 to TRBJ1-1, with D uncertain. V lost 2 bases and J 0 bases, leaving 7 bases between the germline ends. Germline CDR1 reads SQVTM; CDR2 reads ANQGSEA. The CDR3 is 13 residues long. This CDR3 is CSVERQMNTEAFF. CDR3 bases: TGCAGCGTTGAACGTCAGATGAACACTGAAGCTTTCTTT.

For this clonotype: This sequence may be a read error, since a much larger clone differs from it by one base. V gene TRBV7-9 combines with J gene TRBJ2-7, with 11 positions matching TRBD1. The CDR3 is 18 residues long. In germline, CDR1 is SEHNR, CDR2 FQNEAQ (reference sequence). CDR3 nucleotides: TGTACCAGCAGCTTAGCTTCCCTAGCTTCCGGACAGGGGGCAGAGCAGTACTTC. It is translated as CTSSLASLASGQGAEQYF.

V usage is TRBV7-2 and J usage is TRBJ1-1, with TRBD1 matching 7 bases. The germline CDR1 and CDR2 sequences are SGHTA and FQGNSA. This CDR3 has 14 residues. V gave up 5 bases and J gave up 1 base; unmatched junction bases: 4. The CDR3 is CASSNRGANTEAFF. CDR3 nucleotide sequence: TGTGCCAGCAGCAACAGGGGTGCGAACACTGAAGCTTTCTTT.

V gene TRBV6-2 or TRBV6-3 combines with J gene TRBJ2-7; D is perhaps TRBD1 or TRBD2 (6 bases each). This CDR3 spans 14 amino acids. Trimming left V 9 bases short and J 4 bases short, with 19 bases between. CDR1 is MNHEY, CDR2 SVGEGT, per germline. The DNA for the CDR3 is TGTGCCAGGAGATACCCCCAGGGGAGGTACGAGCAGTACTTC. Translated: CARRYPQGRYEQYF.

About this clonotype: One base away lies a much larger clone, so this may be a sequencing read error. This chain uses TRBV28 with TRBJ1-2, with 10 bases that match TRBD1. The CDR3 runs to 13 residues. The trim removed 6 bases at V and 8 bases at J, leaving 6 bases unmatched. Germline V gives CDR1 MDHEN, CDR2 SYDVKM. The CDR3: CASRLDRGQGYTF. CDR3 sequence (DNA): TGTGCCAGCAGGCTAGACAGGGGGCAAGGCTACACCTTC.

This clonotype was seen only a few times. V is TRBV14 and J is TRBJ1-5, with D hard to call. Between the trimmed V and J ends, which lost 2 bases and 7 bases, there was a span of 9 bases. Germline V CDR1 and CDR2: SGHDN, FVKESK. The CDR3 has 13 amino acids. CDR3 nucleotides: TGTGCCAGCAGCCAAAACCACGGGCAGCCCCAGCATTTT. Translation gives CASSQNHGQPQHF.

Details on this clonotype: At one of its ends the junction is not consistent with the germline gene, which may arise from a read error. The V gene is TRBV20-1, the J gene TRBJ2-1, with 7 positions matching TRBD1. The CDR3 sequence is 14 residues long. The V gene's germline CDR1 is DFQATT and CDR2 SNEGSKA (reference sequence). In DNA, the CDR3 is TGCAGTGCTAATCCGGGACAGTCCTACGATGAGCAGTTCTTC. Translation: CSANPGQSYDEQFF.

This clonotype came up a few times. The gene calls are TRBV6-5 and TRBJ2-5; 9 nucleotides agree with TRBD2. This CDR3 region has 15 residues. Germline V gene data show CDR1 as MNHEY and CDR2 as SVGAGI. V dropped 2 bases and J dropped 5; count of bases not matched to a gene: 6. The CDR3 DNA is TGTGCCAGCAGTTACGGGCGGGAGGGCCTGGAGACCCAGTACTTC. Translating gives CASSYGREGLETQYF.

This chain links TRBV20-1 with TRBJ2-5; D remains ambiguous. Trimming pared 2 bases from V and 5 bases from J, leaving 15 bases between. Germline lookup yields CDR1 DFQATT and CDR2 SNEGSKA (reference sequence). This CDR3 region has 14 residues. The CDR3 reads CSARWVGFAETQYF. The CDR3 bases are TGCAGTGCTAGATGGGTAGGGTTTGCTGAGACCCAGTACTTC.

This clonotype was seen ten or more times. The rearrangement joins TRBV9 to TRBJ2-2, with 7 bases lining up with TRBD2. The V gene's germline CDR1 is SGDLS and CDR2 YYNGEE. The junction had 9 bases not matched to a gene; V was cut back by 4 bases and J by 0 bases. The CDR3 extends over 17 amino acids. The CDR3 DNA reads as TGTGCCAGCAGCCCCCCAATCGGGACTACGAACACCGGGGAGCTGTTTTTT. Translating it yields CASSPPIGTTNTGELFF. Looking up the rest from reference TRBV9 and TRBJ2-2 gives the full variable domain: DSGVTQTPKHLITATGQRVTLRCSPRSGDLSVYWYQQSLDQGLQFLIQYYNGEERAKGNILERFSAQQFPDLHSELNLSSLELGDSALYFCASSPPIGTTNTGELFFGEGSRLTVL.

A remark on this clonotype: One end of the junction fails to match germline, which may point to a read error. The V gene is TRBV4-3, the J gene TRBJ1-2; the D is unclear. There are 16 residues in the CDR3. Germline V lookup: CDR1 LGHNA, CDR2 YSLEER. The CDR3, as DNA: TGCGCCAGCAGCCAAGACCCGGGAACTCAAGGCTATGGCTGCACCTTC. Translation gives CASSQDPGTQGYGCTF.

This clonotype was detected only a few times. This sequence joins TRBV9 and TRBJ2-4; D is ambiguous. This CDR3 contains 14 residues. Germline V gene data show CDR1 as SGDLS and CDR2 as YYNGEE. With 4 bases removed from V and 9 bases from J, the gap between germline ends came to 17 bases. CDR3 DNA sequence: TGTGCCAGCAGCTCGGTGGGCCTTTGGGGCATTCAGTACTTC. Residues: CASSSVGLWGIQYF.

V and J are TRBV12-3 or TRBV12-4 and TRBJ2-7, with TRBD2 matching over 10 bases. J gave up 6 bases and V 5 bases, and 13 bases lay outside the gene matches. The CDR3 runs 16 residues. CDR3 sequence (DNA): TGTGCCAGCAGTCGGATGGCTAGCGGGAGAGTTAGCGAGCAGTACTTC. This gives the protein CASSRMASGRVSEQYF.

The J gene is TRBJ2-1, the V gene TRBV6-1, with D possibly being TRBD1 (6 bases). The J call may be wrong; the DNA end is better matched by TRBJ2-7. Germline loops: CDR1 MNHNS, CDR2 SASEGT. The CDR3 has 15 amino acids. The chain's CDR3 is CASSEFRDKSYEQYF. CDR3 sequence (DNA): TGTGCCAGCAGTGAATTCCGGGACAAGTCCTACGAGCAGTACTTC.

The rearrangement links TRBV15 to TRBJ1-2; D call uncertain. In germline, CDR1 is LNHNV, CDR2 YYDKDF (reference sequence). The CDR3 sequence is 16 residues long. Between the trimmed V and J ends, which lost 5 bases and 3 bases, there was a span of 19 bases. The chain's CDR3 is CATSGKRDSHYYGYTF. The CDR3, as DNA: TGTGCCACCAGCGGCAAGAGGGATTCCCATTACTATGGCTACACCTTC.

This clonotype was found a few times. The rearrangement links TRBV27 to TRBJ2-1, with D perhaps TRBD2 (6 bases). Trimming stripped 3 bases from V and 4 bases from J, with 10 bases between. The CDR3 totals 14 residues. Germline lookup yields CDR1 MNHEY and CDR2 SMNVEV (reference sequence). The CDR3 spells CASSLGGLYNEQFF. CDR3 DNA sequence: TGTGCCAGCAGTTTGGGAGGATTGTACAATGAGCAGTTCTTC.